This entry features one TCR beta chain sequence. Its antigen remains unidentified. One base away there is no much larger clone; base qualities are not given. CDR1 MNHNS and CDR2 SASEGT were looked up in the germline V gene. Reading from cysteine to phenylalanine, the CDR3 counts 16 amino acids. This entry keeps only the CDR3 DNA: 48 bases, framed from base 1. The germline V and J ends show losses of 0 bases and 6 bases respectively, and no gene match explains 10 bases of the junction. Library preparation was by the immunoSEQ multiplex PCR assay. TCRdb re-hosts the immuneACCESS table, in-frame sequences only. Its copies lack some clones; in the studies checked, an unresolved V gene accounts for under half of them, and the cause for the rest is not known. In this sample the table shows under 15,000 clones, 79% of which occur a single time. The ten biggest clones cover roughly 15% of the sample. This sample is part of a study of technical replicates of blood from several donors (dated by TCRdb to 2015 to 2018).

The sequence was collected from a human donor in good health. The rearranged segments are TRBV6-1 and TRBJ2-7; 8 central nucleotides agree with TRBD1. Input material: PBMCs. CDR3 sequence: CASSEALGTGYGEQYF. The nucleotides are TGTGCCAGCAGTGAAGCGCTAGGGACAGGTTACGGCGAGCAGTACTTC.